The 27 T cell receptor beta chains reported below all come from one sample, sequenced in a study of T cells after yellow fever vaccination. TCRdb called the 5' RACE reads again in MiXCR, with one record for every CDR3 protein. The table has 250,000 or so distinct CDR3 sequences, less than 8.5% seen once; the top ten hold 0.85%. This specimen was CD4+ T cells sorted from PBMCs, taken 15 days after the yellow fever booster vaccination. The receptors were sampled from a man aged 25 to 40 who received the YFV17D yellow fever vaccine.

The V gene is TRBV7-2, the J gene TRBJ2-7; a possible D gene is TRBD2 (5 bases). Germline V lookup: CDR1 SGHTA, CDR2 FQGNSA. V was cut by 4 bases and J by 3 bases, with 13 bases left in between. The CDR3 covers 14 residues. CDR3 nucleotides: TGTGCCAGCAGCTACACCCGGGATCTCTACGAGCAGTACTTC. Translated: CASSYTRDLYEQYF.

This clonotype was recorded a few times. This chain uses TRBV12-3 or TRBV12-4 with TRBJ2-7; D remains ambiguous. V was shortened by 5 bases and J by 6 bases, with 17 bases between the two germline ends. This CDR3 contains 14 residues. The CDR3 reads CASSLDGHRSEQYF. The CDR3 region has the DNA TGTGCCAGCAGTCTCGATGGCCACCGCTCCGAGCAGTACTTC.

There are many counts of this clonotype. The V call is TRBV11-3, the J call TRBJ2-2; D is undetermined. This CDR3 contains 13 residues. Trimming removed 0 bases at V and 5 bases at J, with 4 bases between. Germline V gene sequence: CDR1 SGHNT, CDR2 YENEEA. The CDR3 sequence: CASSLEGTGELFF. The CDR3 bases are TGTGCCAGCAGCTTAGAGGGTACCGGGGAGCTGTTTTTT.

The V gene is TRBV5-1, the J gene TRBJ2-5; unclear D gene. Trimming cost V 1 base and J 3 bases, with 7 bases left between them. Germline loops: CDR1 SGHRS, CDR2 YFSETQ. This CDR3 region has 13 residues. The CDR3 sequence is CASSLNGKETQYF. The CDR3 DNA reads TGCGCCAGCAGCTTGAACGGCAAAGAGACCCAGTACTTC.

This clonotype has ten or more counts. The V and J genes are TRBV12-3 or TRBV12-4 and TRBJ1-4, with D uncertain. V was trimmed by 0 bases and J by 0 bases, leaving 8 bases between them. This CDR3 has 16 amino acids. In DNA, the CDR3 is TGTGCCAGCAGTTTAGCCGTGCCTACAACTAATGAAAAACTGTTTTTT. Amino acid sequence: CASSLAVPTTNEKLFF.

This rearrangement joins TRBV10-2 to TRBJ2-7; D could derive from TRBD1 or TRBD2 (5 bases each). With 3 bases removed from V and 0 bases from J, the gap between germline ends came to 12 bases. The CDR3 has 15 residues. Germline-derived CDR1 and CDR2 are WSHSY and SAAADI. CDR3 nucleotide sequence: TGCGCCAGCAGTGATGGGGGAGCCTTCTCCTACGAGCAGTACTTC. Translated: CASSDGGAFSYEQYF.

This clonotype was observed many times. The chain carries TRBV7-9 and TRBJ2-4; 9 positions match TRBD2. Germline lookup yields CDR1 SEHNR and CDR2 FQNEAQ (reference sequence). Trimming at V came to 5 bases and at J to 8 bases, leaving 7 bases not matched to a gene. This CDR3 is 14 amino acids long. The CDR3 spells CASSSTLAGYIQYF. CDR3 nucleotides: TGTGCCAGCAGCAGTACGCTAGCGGGATACATTCAGTACTTC.

The genes are TRBV20-1 and TRBJ2-5, with TRBD2 matching over 10 bases. The CDR3 contains 14 residues. With 6 bases clipped from V and 5 bases from J, the junction kept 9 bases outside the gene matches. Germline lookup yields CDR1 DFQATT and CDR2 SNEGSKA (reference sequence). The CDR3 bases are TGCAGTGCCACCGGGACTAGCGTTGCGGAGACCCAGTACTTC. This codes for CSATGTSVAETQYF.

This clonotype was picked up many times. The rearrangement uses TRBV7-2 and TRBJ2-3; D ambiguous. This CDR3 is built from 15 residues. Trimming removed 8 bases from V and 1 base from J, with 16 bases in between. Germline lookup yields CDR1 SGHTA and CDR2 FQGNSA. CDR3 protein: CASGGDSSRTDTQYF. CDR3 nucleotide sequence: TGTGCCAGCGGCGGAGACTCCTCTCGCACAGATACGCAGTATTTT. Combining the CDR3 with reference TRBV7-2 and TRBJ2-3 gives the whole variable domain GAGVSQSPSNKVTEKGKDVELRCDPISGHTALYWYRQSLGQGLEFLIYFQGNSAPDKSGLPSDRFSAERTGGSVSTLTIQRTQQEDSAVYLCASGGDSSRTDTQYFGPGTRLTVL.

This clonotype was recorded many times. J is TRBJ2-7 and V is TRBV12-3 or TRBV12-4, with TRBD1 as a possible D gene (6 bases). The CDR3 runs to 13 residues. Trimming removed 4 bases from V and 2 bases from J, with 9 bases in between. The CDR3 bases are TGTGCCAGCAGTTGGGACAAACCCTACGAGCAGTACTTC. This codes for CASSWDKPYEQYF.

With respect to this clonotype: A much larger clone sits a single nucleotide away, making a read error possible. The chain combines TRBV20-1 with TRBJ2-5, with TRBD1 matching over 7 bases. The ends lost 1 base at V and 4 bases at J; junction bases unmatched: 6. The CDR3 has 14 amino acids. The germline V gene encodes CDR1 DFQATT and CDR2 SNEGSKA (reference sequence). The CDR3 DNA reads as TGCAGTGCTAGAGGACCGCCAGGGGGAGAGACCCAGTACTTC. As protein: CSARGPPGGETQYF.

This clonotype was observed a handful of times. J is TRBJ2-5 and V is TRBV2, with TRBD2 as a possible D gene (5 bases). The CDR3 sequence is 12 residues long. Trimming took 8 bases from V and 5 from J, leaving 12 bases between them. Germline V CDR1 and CDR2: SNHLY, FYNNEI. DNA for the CDR3: TGTGCCAGCTTAGGTGGGAGTGAGACCCAGTACTTC. This translates into CASLGGSETQYF.

This clonotype was seen only a few times. The chain links TRBV5-6 to TRBJ2-1; TRBD1 aligns across 9 bases. The CDR3 totals 15 residues. With V trimmed by 5 bases and J by 6 bases, 9 bases remained unmatched. Germline CDR1 reads SGHDT; CDR2 reads YYEEEE. The CDR3 region is CASRTAGQGFNEQFF. CDR3 nucleotides: TGTGCCAGCAGGACAGCGGGACAGGGATTCAATGAGCAGTTCTTC. The full variable domain, with the rest looked up from reference TRBV5-6 and TRBJ2-1, is DAGVTQSPTHLIKTRGQQVTLRCSPKSGHDTVSWYQQALGQGPQFIFQYYEEEERQRGNFPDRFSGHQFPNYSSELNVNALLLGDSALYLCASRTAGQGFNEQFFGPGTRLTVL.

The gene calls are TRBV5-4 and TRBJ2-2, with 7 positions matching TRBD2. This CDR3 has 15 residues. The V gene's germline CDR1 is SGHNT and CDR2 YYREEE (reference sequence). J was trimmed by 6 bases and V by 2 bases; bases with no gene match: 7. The CDR3 DNA reads as TGTGCCAGCAGCTTCGGGGGAGGGGTCGCCGGGGAGCTGTTTTTT. It yields the protein CASSFGGGVAGELFF.

V and J are TRBV9 and TRBJ2-5; 11 bases fit TRBD2. V shed 0 bases and J 5 bases; nucleotides not matched to a gene: 12. The CDR3 is 18 residues long. Germline CDR1 SGDLS, CDR2 YYNGEE. The CDR3 loop is CASSVAGTSGASGETQYF. In DNA form, the CDR3 reads TGTGCCAGCAGCGTAGCTGGGACTAGCGGAGCCTCCGGGGAGACCCAGTACTTC.

This clonotype was found many times. The chain links TRBV20-1 to TRBJ2-2, with TRBD2 matching 9 bases. J was trimmed by 3 bases and V by 6 bases; bases with no gene match: 2. The CDR3 consists of 13 residues. The V gene's germline CDR1 is DFQATT and CDR2 SNEGSKA (reference sequence). The CDR3 sequence is CSARTSDTGELFF. Here the CDR3 DNA reads TGCAGTGCGAGGACTAGCGACACCGGGGAGCTGTTTTTT.

This clonotype was found a few times. The V call is TRBV11-2, the J call TRBJ2-7; 8 nucleotides align to TRBD1. The germline gives CDR1 SGHAT, CDR2 FQNNGV. The CDR3 consists of 14 residues. Losses at the gene ends were 3 bases for V and 2 bases for J; bases not matched to a gene: 3. The DNA of the CDR3 is TGTGCCAGCAGCTTTGGGACAGGTCCCTACGAGCAGTACTTC. This encodes CASSFGTGPYEQYF.

The table lists this clonotype with a few counts. The chain carries TRBV7-6 and TRBJ2-1; tentatively, D is TRBD1 (6 bases). V was shortened by 6 bases and J by 0 bases, with 12 bases between the two germline ends. CDR1 and CDR2 from the germline V gene are SGHVS and FNYEAQ. This CDR3 is 15 amino acids long. CDR3 protein: CASSLRDTSYNEQFF. The CDR3 nucleotides are TGTGCCAGCAGTCTCCGGGACACCTCCTACAATGAGCAGTTCTTC.

This clonotype was seen only a few times. The chain links TRBV20-1 to TRBJ1-5, with unresolved D. The CDR3 covers 12 residues. Deletions cut 3 bases from V and 0 bases from J, with 3 bases between. Germline values: CDR1 DFQATT, CDR2 SNEGSKA (reference sequence). As DNA, the CDR3 is TGCAGTGCTAGCTATAGCAATCAGCCCCAGCATTTT. Encoded protein: CSASYSNQPQHF.

This sequence joins TRBV5-1 and TRBJ2-7; TRBD1 agrees at 8 bases. Germline values: CDR1 SGHRS, CDR2 YFSETQ. Trimming cost V 4 bases and J 5 bases; bases outside gene matches: 5. The CDR3 is 13 amino acids. This CDR3 is CASSPGQGHEQYF. The DNA of the CDR3 is TGCGCCAGCAGCCCCGGACAGGGACACGAGCAGTACTTC.

The chain is built from TRBV20-1 and TRBJ2-1; no clear D gene. The CDR3 has 14 amino acids. With 6 bases removed from V and 7 bases from J, the gap between germline ends came to 19 bases. Germline CDR1 and CDR2: DFQATT and SNEGSKA (reference sequence). CDR3 coding DNA: TGCAGTGCCCTAGACCCTTCATCGATGAATGAGCAGTTCTTC. It codes for CSALDPSSMNEQFF.

This clonotype was observed at least ten times. The chain combines TRBV6-5 with TRBJ2-1, with 10 bases lining up with TRBD2. Trimming at V came to 0 bases and at J to 7 bases, leaving 9 bases not matched to a gene. Germline V gene sequence: CDR1 MNHEY, CDR2 SVGAGI. The CDR3 has 17 residues. CDR3 nucleotides: TGTGCCAGCAGTTACTCGGGCTCAGCGGGAGGGAGGAATGAGCAGTTCTTC. Its translation: CASSYSGSAGGRNEQFF.

This chain links TRBV19 with TRBJ1-5, with 7 bases matching TRBD1. Germline CDR1 is LNHDA and CDR2 is SQIVND (reference sequence). Germline trimming cut 7 bases from V and 0 bases from J; bases unmatched to any gene: 12. The CDR3 has 17 amino acids. CDR3 nucleotides: TGTGCCAGTACTCCGACAGGGAAAGGGTATAGCAATCAGCCCCAGCATTTT. Its protein product is CASTPTGKGYSNQPQHF.

This clonotype was picked up a small number of times. The genes are TRBV7-9 and TRBJ2-7; maybe TRBD2 (6 bases). Germline CDR1 and CDR2: SEHNR and FQNEAQ (reference sequence). CDR3 length equals 13 residues. V shed 4 bases and J shed 2 bases, with 9 bases lying between them. CDR3 sequence (DNA): TGTGCCAGCAGCTCTACTAGCCCCTACGAGCAGTACTTC. Translated: CASSSTSPYEQYF.

J is TRBJ1-1 and V is TRBV5-1; possibly TRBD1 for D (5 bases). Trimming took off 3 bases at V and 3 bases at J, with 15 bases between the two ends. Looked up from germline, CDR1 is SGHRS and CDR2 is YFSETQ. The CDR3 spans 15 residues. The CDR3 DNA reads TGCGCCAGCAGCTGGGGGTCCGTGGGTCACACTGAAGCTTTCTTT. It is translated as CASSWGSVGHTEAFF.

This clonotype has just a few counts. This chain links TRBV9 with TRBJ2-7, with 11 bases lining up with TRBD1. From germline, CDR1 is SGDLS and CDR2 YYNGEE. The V and J ends lost 3 bases and 4 bases, in that order; junction bases with no gene match: 6. The CDR3 loop spans 15 amino acids. CDR3 in DNA: TGTGCCAGCAGCGCAGCCGGGACAGGGGGGTACGAGCAGTACTTC. It yields the protein CASSAAGTGGYEQYF.

V gene TRBV28 combines with J gene TRBJ2-1; TRBD2 matches at 8 bases. V was pared by 7 bases and J by 8 bases, with 10 bases of the junction left unmatched. Germline CDR1 reads MDHEN; CDR2 reads SYDVKM. The CDR3 totals 14 residues. The CDR3: CASTPAGGIYEQFF. DNA for the CDR3: TGTGCCAGCACCCCGGCGGGAGGTATATATGAGCAGTTCTTC.